The clone carrying this TCR beta chain was detected a few times. The antigen remains unidentified. The sample belongs to a study of CD8 T cells in ankylosing spondylitis. Overall study results and limits: There was a TCR beta motif, made of several highly homologous variants, that appeared characteristic of ankylosing spondylitis blood. Before this, some motif variants had been reported in reactive arthritis synovial fluid and blood. Researchers reportedly found disease-linked clones significantly enriched in matched ankylosing spondylitis synovial fluid.

The authors made TCR beta libraries by quantitative 5'-RACE with molecular barcodes. TCRdb fed the 5' RACE reads into MiXCR, producing one record per CDR3 protein. The sample carries under 850,000 distinct CDR3 sequences, around 17% recorded once. CDR3 length equals 14 residues. Per the germline V gene, CDR1 is MNHNS and CDR2 is SASEGT. Trimming cost V 10 bases and J 3 bases, with 18 bases left between them. Specimen: blood, either unsorted or a sorted T cell fraction (not recorded which). This clonotype was obtained from a male donor with ankylosing spondylitis. This sequence joins TRBV6-1 and TRBJ1-2; D remains ambiguous. CDR3 sequence reads: CATGIGSPDYGYTF. The DNA of the CDR3 is TGTGCCACCGGCATTGGCAGCCCAGACTATGGCTACACCTTC.